This is a list of T cell receptor beta chains from one sample in a study of radiation and T cells in renal cell carcinoma. Sequencing used immunoSEQ multiplex PCR; TCRdb keeps in-frame clones, though not all of them. The table has 120,000 to 150,000 clones, 70% to 90% seen once; the top ten hold roughly 25%. Sequenced material: blood, taken from a patient whose treatment included radiotherapy and nephrectomy. These receptors originate from a woman in her fifties or sixties with renal cell carcinoma. Both conserved end residues are part of each CDR3. The order of the fields is D gene, V gene, clone size, J gene, CDR3 protein, CDR3 DNA. D genes are given only for firm matches. Size is omitted from some rows. Given values are once, few, many or a class for expanded clones.

d_gene: .
v_gene: TRBV2
abundance: .
j_gene: TRBJ1-1
CDR3aa: CASSLSTVNTEAFF
CDR3nt: TGTGCCAGCAGTTTATCGACGGTGAACACTGAAGCTTTCTTT

d_gene: TRBD1
v_gene: TRBV2
abundance: .
j_gene: TRBJ2-2
CDR3aa: CASQGQANTGELFF
CDR3nt: TGTGCCAGCCAGGGACAGGCGAACACCGGGGAGCTGTTTTTT

d_gene: .
v_gene: TRBV6-1
abundance: .
j_gene: TRBJ2-7
CDR3aa: CATHQLDSRYEQYF
CDR3nt: TGTGCCACCCATCAATTGGACAGCAGGTACGAGCAGTACTTC

d_gene: TRBD2
v_gene: TRBV5-8
abundance: .
j_gene: TRBJ2-7
CDR3aa: CASSLMASGTYEQYF
CDR3nt: TGTGCCAGCAGCTTGATGGCTAGCGGAACCTACGAGCAGTACTTC

d_gene: TRBD1
v_gene: TRBV6-5
abundance: .
j_gene: TRBJ2-3
CDR3aa: CASKQGASTDTQYF
CDR3nt: TGTGCCAGCAAACAGGGGGCAAGCACAGATACGCAGTATTTT

d_gene: TRBD1
v_gene: TRBV29-1
abundance: .
j_gene: TRBJ1-3
CDR3aa: CSAGTGTGNTIYF
CDR3nt: TGCAGCGCTGGGACAGGTACTGGAAACACCATATATTTT

d_gene: .
v_gene: TRBV5-1
abundance: .
j_gene: TRBJ1-1
CDR3aa: CASSSDYANTEAFF
CDR3nt: TGCGCCAGCAGCTCGGACTATGCGAACACTGAAGCTTTCTTT

d_gene: .
v_gene: TRBV6-1
abundance: .
j_gene: TRBJ2-7
CDR3aa: CASTLSYEQYF
CDR3nt: TGTGCCAGCACCCTTTCCTACGAGCAGTACTTC

d_gene: .
v_gene: TRBV6-5
abundance: .
j_gene: TRBJ1-5
CDR3aa: CASRRDFYSNQPQHF
CDR3nt: TGTGCCAGCAGGCGGGACTTCTATAGCAATCAGCCCCAGCATTTT

d_gene: .
v_gene: TRBV6-5
abundance: .
j_gene: TRBJ2-7
CDR3aa: CASSYSLESYEQYF
CDR3nt: TGTGCCAGCAGTTACTCGTTAGAGTCCTACGAGCAGTACTTC

d_gene: .
v_gene: TRBV7-2
abundance: many
j_gene: TRBJ1-6
CDR3aa: CASSLDLQGFNSPLHF
CDR3nt: TGTGCCAGCAGCTTAGATCTGCAGGGGTTCAATTCACCCCTCCACTTT

d_gene: TRBD1
v_gene: TRBV5-1
abundance: many
j_gene: TRBJ1-2
CDR3aa: CASSPVVQGADGYTF
CDR3nt: TGCGCCAGCAGCCCGGTGGTGCAGGGGGCTGACGGCTACACCTTC

d_gene: .
v_gene: TRBV7-9
abundance: .
j_gene: TRBJ2-7
CDR3aa: CASSPRQTTPWEQYF
CDR3nt: TGTGCCAGCAGCCCCAGACAGACCACACCGTGGGAGCAGTACTTC

d_gene: TRBD2
v_gene: TRBV4-2
abundance: .
j_gene: TRBJ2-2
CDR3aa: CASSPSLAGATGELFF
CDR3nt: TGTGCCAGCAGCCCTTCTCTAGCGGGGGCCACCGGGGAGCTGTTTTTT

d_gene: TRBD1
v_gene: TRBV19
abundance: .
j_gene: TRBJ1-5
CDR3aa: CASNMGQGRNQPQHF
CDR3nt: TGTGCCAGTAATATGGGACAGGGCCGCAATCAGCCCCAGCATTTT

d_gene: .
v_gene: TRBV7-3
abundance: once
j_gene: TRBJ2-3
CDR3aa: CASSLQGSGTQYF
CDR3nt: TGTGCCAGCAGCTTACAGGGGTCGGGTACGCAGTATTTT

d_gene: .
v_gene: TRBV29-1
abundance: .
j_gene: TRBJ1-5
CDR3aa: CSVGSQSNQPQHF
CDR3nt: TGCAGCGTTGGGAGTCAAAGCAATCAGCCCCAGCATTTT

d_gene: TRBD2
v_gene: TRBV7-8
abundance: .
j_gene: TRBJ2-7
CDR3aa: CASSPRTSGGAYEQYF
CDR3nt: TGTGCCAGCAGCCCACGGACTAGCGGGGGGGCCTACGAGCAGTACTTC

d_gene: .
v_gene: TRBV27
abundance: .
j_gene: TRBJ1-4
CDR3aa: CASSLAAATNEKLFF
CDR3nt: TGTGCCAGCAGTTTGGCAGCGGCAACTAATGAAAAACTGTTTTTT

d_gene: .
v_gene: TRBV5-1
abundance: .
j_gene: TRBJ2-3
CDR3aa: CASSLASKGEADTQYF
CDR3nt: TGCGCCAGCAGCTTGGCCTCGAAAGGGGAGGCAGATACGCAGTATTTT

d_gene: TRBD2
v_gene: TRBV6-6
abundance: .
j_gene: TRBJ2-5
CDR3aa: CASSASGRKPQETQYF
CDR3nt: TGTGCCAGCAGTGCTAGCGGGAGGAAACCTCAAGAGACCCAGTACTTC

d_gene: .
v_gene: TRBV15
abundance: once
j_gene: TRBJ1-4
CDR3aa: CATSRESNEKLFF
CDR3nt: TGTGCCACCAGCAGAGAAAGTAATGAAAAACTGTTTTTT

d_gene: .
v_gene: TRBV2
abundance: .
j_gene: TRBJ2-7
CDR3aa: CATYWDFGGGWYF
CDR3nt: TGTGCCACCTACTGGGACTTCGGTGGGGGGTGGTACTTC

d_gene: TRBD2
v_gene: TRBV2
abundance: .
j_gene: TRBJ2-4
CDR3aa: CASSEGTSGSGAKNIQYF
CDR3nt: TGTGCCAGCAGTGAAGGTACTAGCGGGAGTGGAGCCAAAAACATTCAGTACTTC

d_gene: .
v_gene: TRBV2
abundance: once
j_gene: TRBJ1-5
CDR3aa: CASSQSYRIQPQHF
CDR3nt: TGTGCCAGCAGTCAATCCTACCGAATTCAGCCCCAGCATTTT

d_gene: .
v_gene: TRBV19
abundance: .
j_gene: TRBJ2-1
CDR3aa: CASSWGEEHNEQFF
CDR3nt: TGTGCCAGTAGTTGGGGGGAGGAACACAATGAGCAGTTCTTC

d_gene: TRBD2
v_gene: TRBV5-4
abundance: .
j_gene: TRBJ2-3
CDR3aa: CASSTGLAKGTDTQYF
CDR3nt: TGTGCCAGCAGCACGGGACTAGCTAAGGGAACAGATACGCAGTATTTT

d_gene: TRBD1
v_gene: TRBV18
abundance: few
j_gene: TRBJ1-5
CDR3aa: CASSRTGNNQPQHF
CDR3nt: TGTGCCAGCTCCCGGACAGGGAACAATCAGCCCCAGCATTTT

d_gene: TRBD2
v_gene: TRBV5-1
abundance: .
j_gene: TRBJ2-5
CDR3aa: CASSLVASGVGEETQYF
CDR3nt: TGCGCCAGCAGCTTGGTGGCTAGCGGAGTGGGTGAGGAGACCCAGTACTTC

d_gene: .
v_gene: TRBV10-2
abundance: .
j_gene: TRBJ2-5
CDR3aa: CASSEAGVETQYF
CDR3nt: TGCGCCAGCAGTGAGGCCGGGGTGGAGACCCAGTACTTC

d_gene: TRBD1
v_gene: TRBV6-1
abundance: few
j_gene: TRBJ2-7
CDR3aa: CASNLARDRDAEQYF
CDR3nt: TGTGCCAGCAATCTAGCCCGGGACAGGGATGCCGAGCAGTACTTC

d_gene: TRBD2
v_gene: TRBV5-1
abundance: .
j_gene: TRBJ2-7
CDR3aa: CASSWTSGGTYEQYF
CDR3nt: TGCGCCAGCAGCTGGACTAGCGGGGGGACCTACGAGCAGTACTTC

d_gene: .
v_gene: TRBV7-9
abundance: .
j_gene: TRBJ1-4
CDR3aa: CASSPTGTVGNEKLFF
CDR3nt: TGTGCCAGCAGCCCAACAGGGACCGTTGGTAATGAAAAACTGTTTTTT